These T cell receptor beta chains were read from a single sample in a study of monozygotic twins with inflammatory bowel disease. TCRdb re-called the 5' RACE reads, yielding one record per CDR3 amino acid sequence without DNA. This sample lists approximately 420,000 distinct CDR3 sequences; its ten largest clones have around 2.4%. Sample: blood. These receptors came from a human donor with ulcerative colitis or Crohn's disease, or a healthy co-twin of an affected twin (not recorded which). Both conserved end residues are part of each CDR3. Fields, in order: V gene, J gene, CDR3 protein.

v_gene: TRBV5-1
j_gene: TRBJ1-2
CDR3aa: CASSSHTTAGYTF

v_gene: TRBV7-2
j_gene: TRBJ2-5
CDR3aa: CASSSQGYQETQYF

v_gene: TRBV20-1
j_gene: TRBJ2-1
CDR3aa: CSARDTAGNPTYNEQFF

v_gene: TRBV7-2
j_gene: TRBJ2-5
CDR3aa: CASSSRLAGVLETQYF

v_gene: TRBV14
j_gene: TRBJ1-4
CDR3aa: CASSHRPGQGYNEKLFF

v_gene: TRBV2
j_gene: TRBJ2-2
CDR3aa: CASQFPNTGELFF

v_gene: TRBV5-4
j_gene: TRBJ1-2
CDR3aa: CASSLVADRVAYGYTF

v_gene: TRBV6-6
j_gene: TRBJ1-2
CDR3aa: CATIGDRDYGYTF

v_gene: TRBV7-2
j_gene: TRBJ2-7
CDR3aa: CASSLELSYEQYF

v_gene: TRBV6-2/TRBV6-3
j_gene: TRBJ1-4
CDR3aa: CASRQQGTNEKLFF

v_gene: TRBV15
j_gene: TRBJ1-4
CDR3aa: CATSRLRGTGNEKLFF

v_gene: TRBV2
j_gene: TRBJ1-6
CDR3aa: CASSEALSLGSPLHF

v_gene: TRBV5-1
j_gene: TRBJ1-1
CDR3aa: CASSLTAGLNTEAFF

v_gene: TRBV5-1
j_gene: TRBJ2-6
CDR3aa: CASSLKTKVSGANVLTF

v_gene: TRBV7-9
j_gene: TRBJ2-1
CDR3aa: CASSLSDEQFF

v_gene: TRBV20-1
j_gene: TRBJ2-3
CDR3aa: CSARPDWRLAADPPTDTQYF

v_gene: TRBV12-3/TRBV12-4
j_gene: TRBJ1-1
CDR3aa: CASRPRVGNTEAFF

v_gene: TRBV5-1
j_gene: TRBJ2-5
CDR3aa: CASSLGVIQQETQYF